Below, 30 T cell receptor beta chains from the same sample are listed, as sequenced in a study of blood T cell repertoires in COVID-19. Using immunoSEQ multiplex PCR, the repertoire was profiled, and TCRdb retains in-frame clones only, with some absent. The sample carries about 350,000 clones, about nine tenths recorded once. Sequenced sample: peripheral blood. The receptors stem from a woman in her 50s with COVID-19, enrolled during active disease.

This chain joins TRBV18 and TRBJ2-5; 9 bases are a match to TRBD1. V shed 4 bases, J shed 5 bases, and the junction held 11 bases outside the gene matches. Germline V gene data show CDR1 as KGHSH and CDR2 as LQKENI. CDR3 length: 16 amino acids. CDR3 sequence reads: CASSRSGTGTKETQYF. The CDR3 DNA sequence: TGTGCCAGCTCACGGTCGGGGACAGGGACAAAGGAGACCCAGTACTTC.

The rearrangement uses TRBV29-1 and TRBJ1-3; the D gene is possibly TRBD1 (6 bases). Trimming left V 7 bases short and J 0 bases short, with 16 bases between. The CDR3 is 15 amino acids. Germline loops: CDR1 SQVTM, CDR2 ANQGSEA. DNA of the CDR3: TGCAGCGCAGTTCCGAGGACAGTCTCTGGAAACACCATATATTTT. Its protein product is CSAVPRTVSGNTIYF.

This clone has more than one count but fewer than ten. The J gene is TRBJ2-1, the V gene TRBV11-2; TRBD1 is a possible D gene (7 bases). Per germline, CDR1 SGHAT and CDR2 FQNNGV. This CDR3 region has 15 residues. V lost 3 bases and J lost 4, with 13 bases in between. The CDR3 DNA reads as TGTGCCAGCAGCTTGTTATCAGGGGGGTACAATGAGCAGTTCTTC. Residues: CASSLLSGGYNEQFF.

The J gene is TRBJ1-1, the V gene TRBV30; 7 bases align to TRBD1. CDR1 and CDR2 (germline): GTSNPN, SVGIG (reference sequence). J lost 10 bases, V lost 5 bases, and 19 bases had no gene match. The CDR3 runs 15 residues. The CDR3 nucleotides are TGTGCCTGGGGGGGACGGAGGGACAGTTCCTATGGAGCTTTCTTT. Translation: CAWGGRRDSSYGAFF.

The J gene is TRBJ2-7, the V gene TRBV7-2; the match to TRBD2 covers 11 bases. Germline CDR1 and CDR2: SGHTA and FQGNSA. The ends lost 5 bases at V and 4 bases at J; junction bases unmatched: 10. This CDR3 is 16 amino acids long. The CDR3 loop reads CASSKAGTSGSYEQYF. The CDR3 nucleotides read TGTGCCAGCAGCAAGGCCGGGACTAGCGGATCGTACGAGCAGTACTTC.

This chain uses TRBV30 with TRBJ2-7, with TRBD1 identical over 7 bases. The CDR3 contains 15 residues. Trimming took 8 bases from V and 6 from J; bases not matched to a gene: 19. Germline V lookup: CDR1 GTSNPN, CDR2 SVGIG (reference sequence). CDR3 region: CAAHPRPTGLSEQYF. In nucleotides, the CDR3 is TGTGCCGCACATCCTCGTCCGACAGGGCTGAGCGAGCAGTACTTC.

The V gene is TRBV7-9, the J gene TRBJ2-5, with 8 bases matching TRBD2. The CDR3 is 13 residues long. The V gene's germline CDR1 is SEHNR and CDR2 FQNEAQ (reference sequence). The ends lost 5 bases at V and 5 bases at J; junction bases unmatched: 4. The CDR3 DNA reads TGTGCCAGCAGCCCCCCGGGGGGGGAGACCCAGTACTTC. The encoded protein is CASSPPGGETQYF.

Only one count was recorded for this clone. The chain combines TRBV4-3 with TRBJ2-1; a weak D match, TRBD2 (6 bases). The germline gives CDR1 LGHNA, CDR2 YSLEER. With 0 bases removed from V and 6 bases from J, the gap between germline ends came to 18 bases. The CDR3 contains 17 residues. CDR3 nucleotides: TGCGCCAGCAGCCAAGATAGCGCTAGCCAGCGGGCCAATGAGCAGTTCTTC. This sequence encodes CASSQDSASQRANEQFF.

V and J are TRBV6-5 and TRBJ2-7; tentatively, D is TRBD2 (6 bases). The V end was cut by 6 bases, the J end by 3 bases, with 9 bases between. Germline-derived CDR1 and CDR2 are MNHEY and SVGAGI. There are 12 residues in the CDR3. The CDR3 DNA reads as TGTGCCAGCAGGACGGGGGTCTACGAGCAGTACTTC. Translating it yields CASRTGVYEQYF.

This clone has a single count. The chain links TRBV5-1 to TRBJ1-1; TRBD1 matches at 8 bases. Looked up from germline, CDR1 is SGHRS and CDR2 is YFSETQ. This CDR3 has 17 amino acids. With 1 base clipped from V and 5 bases from J, the junction kept 13 bases outside the gene matches. The chain's CDR3 is CASSLRTGSRTVTEAFF. As DNA, the CDR3 is TGCGCCAGCAGCTTGAGGACAGGGAGCCGGACGGTGACTGAAGCTTTCTTT.

This chain links TRBV5-4 with TRBJ1-1; weak D call: TRBD1 (6 bases). The length of the CDR3 is 15 residues. Trimming pared 0 bases from V and 0 bases from J, leaving 9 bases between. The germline gives CDR1 SGHNT, CDR2 YYREEE (reference sequence). Here the CDR3 reads CASSLDRVVNTEAFF. The CDR3 coding sequence is TGTGCCAGCAGCTTGGACAGGGTTGTGAACACTGAAGCTTTCTTT.

This clone was counted a few times. This rearrangement joins TRBV5-1 to TRBJ1-3; TRBD1 aligns across 10 bases. The trim removed 4 bases at V and 0 bases at J, leaving 10 bases unmatched. The length of the CDR3 is 18 residues. The germline V gene has CDR1 SGHRS and CDR2 YFSETQ. The CDR3 protein is CASSLGDRGSPSGNTIYF. In DNA, the CDR3 is TGCGCCAGCAGCCTAGGGGACAGGGGATCACCCTCTGGAAACACCATATATTTT.

The chain couples TRBV5-4 to TRBJ2-7, with 9 bases fitting TRBD1. Trimming took 0 bases from V and 0 from J; bases not matched to a gene: 1. CDR3 length equals 15 residues. Germline CDR1 SGHNT, CDR2 YYREEE (reference sequence). As DNA, the CDR3 is TGTGCCAGCAGCTTGGGGGGACAGGGCTCCTACGAGCAGTACTTC. Translated: CASSLGGQGSYEQYF.

The CDR3 DNA is TGTGCCATCAGTGCAGGGGTACAAGAAAAACTGTTTTTT. Translation gives CAISAGVQEKLFF. The V and J genes are TRBV10-3 and TRBJ1-4, with D tentatively TRBD1 (6 bases). V was trimmed by 4 bases and J by 8 bases, leaving 11 bases between them. Germline loops: CDR1 ENHRY, CDR2 SYGVKD. The CDR3 covers 13 residues.

This clone was seen a handful of times. This chain connects TRBV10-3 to TRBJ2-4, with 11 bases fitting TRBD1. V gave up 10 bases and J gave up 8 bases; unmatched junction bases: 7. The germline CDR1 and CDR2 sequences are ENHRY and SYGVKD. This CDR3 has 13 amino acids. The CDR3 loop is CATGTGGVDIQYF. The CDR3, as DNA: TGTGCCACCGGGACAGGGGGTGTGGACATTCAGTACTTC.

The chain has TRBV19 and TRBJ2-7, with 14 bases that match TRBD2. The CDR3 runs 19 residues. The germline CDR1 and CDR2 sequences are LNHDA and SQIVND (reference sequence). J gave up 5 bases and V 3 bases, and 15 bases lay outside the gene matches. The CDR3 coding sequence is TGTGCCAGTAGTATTGCTGGGACTAGCGGGAGAGGTTGGGAACACGAGCAGTACTTC. Amino acid sequence: CASSIAGTSGRGWEHEQYF.

The gene calls are TRBV27 and TRBJ2-5; 7 nucleotides agree with TRBD1. Trimming removed 5 bases from V and 5 bases from J; junction bases left unmatched: 11. CDR1 is MNHEY, CDR2 SMNVEV, per germline (reference sequence). The CDR3 length is 15 residues. CDR3 protein: CASSPYSTGVETQYF. DNA of the CDR3: TGTGCCAGCAGTCCCTACTCCACAGGGGTGGAGACCCAGTACTTC.

The chain uses TRBV4-1 and TRBJ1-5; 8 bases are shared with TRBD1. The CDR3 contains 16 residues. Looked up from germline, CDR1 is MGHRA and CDR2 is YSYEKL. The V gene end was trimmed by 6 bases and the J gene end by 2 bases; junction bases not matched to a gene: 9. CDR3 bases: TGCGCCAGCAGGGATACAGGGGGGTCGGGCAATCAGCCCCAGCATTTT. This codes for CASRDTGGSGNQPQHF.

This chain connects TRBV7-2 to TRBJ2-1, with 9 bases fitting TRBD1. The CDR3 spans 16 residues. Germline CDR1 reads SGHTA; CDR2 reads FQGNSA. J gave up 0 bases and V 7 bases, and 7 bases lay outside the gene matches. The CDR3 loop is CASNTGGGSSYNEQFF. The CDR3 DNA reads as TGTGCCAGCAACACAGGGGGCGGAAGCTCCTACAATGAGCAGTTCTTC.

The count of this clone is one. The DNA for the CDR3 is TGCGCCAGCAGCCGGGGGGCTACTAGCGGGCTGTACGAGCAGTACTTC. It is translated as CASSRGATSGLYEQYF. This chain uses TRBV5-1 with TRBJ2-7; 9 positions match TRBD2. Germline CDR1 and CDR2: SGHRS and YFSETQ. After removal of 4 bases from V and 4 bases from J, the junction contained 12 bases not matched to a gene. CDR3 length: 16 amino acids.

V is TRBV7-9 and J is TRBJ1-2; D is unclear. CDR3 length equals 12 residues. Per the germline V gene, CDR1 is SEHNR and CDR2 is FQNEAQ (reference sequence). With 3 bases removed from V and 6 bases from J, the gap between germline ends came to 8 bases. CDR3 residues: CASSFGGNGYTF. The CDR3, as DNA: TGTGCCAGCAGCTTTGGAGGGAATGGCTACACCTTC. The whole variable domain, remainder taken from reference TRBV7-9 and TRBJ1-2, is DTGVSQNPRHKITKRGQNVTFRCDPISEHNRLYWYRQTLGQGPEFLTYFQNEAQLEKSRLLSDRFSAERPKGSFSTLEIQRTEQGDSAMYLCASSFGGNGYTFGSGTRLTVV.

The rearrangement uses TRBV25-1 and TRBJ2-6; 7 bases are a match to TRBD2. CDR3 size: 15 residues. The germline V gene encodes CDR1 MGHDK and CDR2 SYGVNS. The V and J ends lost 4 bases and 2 bases, in that order; junction bases with no gene match: 2. The CDR3 reads CASSAAGAGANVLTF. DNA for the CDR3: TGTGCCAGCAGTGCGGCGGGGGCTGGGGCCAACGTCCTGACTTTC.

V usage is TRBV27 and J usage is TRBJ1-2, with 8 nucleotides matching TRBD1. J gave up 8 bases and V 2 bases, and 7 bases lay outside the gene matches. The germline gives CDR1 MNHEY, CDR2 SMNVEV (reference sequence). The CDR3 is 14 amino acids. The CDR3 protein is CASSLRGQASGYTF. CDR3 coding DNA: TGTGCCAGCAGTTTAAGGGGACAGGCTTCGGGCTACACCTTC.

The CDR3 DNA reads TGTGCCAGCACCCCGACAGGGAGCAATCAGCCCCAGCATTTT. It is translated as CASTPTGSNQPQHF. The chain combines TRBV2 with TRBJ1-5, with 7 bases aligning to TRBD1. The junction had 4 bases not matched to a gene; V was cut back by 7 bases and J by 1 base. From germline, CDR1 is SNHLY and CDR2 FYNNEI. The CDR3 is 14 amino acids.

The chain couples TRBV9 to TRBJ2-7; perhaps TRBD1 as D (6 bases). This CDR3 is 15 amino acids long. The germline V gene encodes CDR1 SGDLS and CDR2 YYNGEE. Trimming removed 0 bases at V and 1 base at J, with 11 bases between. CDR3 DNA: TGTGCCAGCAGCGTAGCTACAGGGTTTTCCTACGAGCAGTACTTC. Translating it yields CASSVATGFSYEQYF.

The chain joins TRBV15 to TRBJ2-7; TRBD2 might be the D (5 bases). CDR3 length equals 15 residues. V lost 3 bases to trimming and J lost 4 bases, with 16 bases between them. Germline V gene sequence: CDR1 LNHNV, CDR2 YYDKDF (reference sequence). CDR3 in amino acids: CATSRSSLGSYEQYF. The DNA for the CDR3 is TGTGCCACCAGCAGGAGCAGCTTGGGGAGTTACGAGCAGTACTTC.

This clone was detected once. The V gene is TRBV10-1, the J gene TRBJ2-1; D gene uncertain. Trimming cost V 2 bases and J 15 bases, with 11 bases left between them. Germline-derived CDR1 and CDR2 are WNHNN and SYGVQD (reference sequence). CDR3 length equals 11 residues. The DNA of the CDR3 is TGCGCCAGCAGTGAGACGCGCTCGCTGTTCTTC. This codes for CASSETRSLFF.

The V gene is TRBV5-1, the J gene TRBJ1-1, with D possibly TRBD1 on 6 matching bases. The CDR3 sequence is 15 residues long. In germline, CDR1 is SGHRS, CDR2 YFSETQ. Trimming removed 6 bases from V and 10 bases from J, with 25 bases in between. CDR3 residues: CASKGMGHRQYGAFF. The CDR3 DNA follows: TGCGCCAGCAAAGGTATGGGACATCGGCAATATGGAGCTTTCTTT. The whole variable domain, remainder taken from reference TRBV5-1 and TRBJ1-1, is KAGVTQTPRYLIKTRGQQVTLSCSPISGHRSVSWYQQTPGQGLQFLFEYFSETQRNKGNFPGRFSGRQFSNSRSEMNVSTLELGDSALYLCASKGMGHRQYGAFFGQGTRLTVV.

The gene calls are TRBV19 and TRBJ1-1; D gene uncertain. V dropped 1 base and J dropped 1 base, with 10 bases sitting between them. Germline V gene data show CDR1 as LNHDA and CDR2 as SQIVND (reference sequence). This CDR3 has 15 residues. The CDR3 sequence is CASSIGRDTNTEAFF. The CDR3 DNA reads TGTGCCAGTAGTATAGGAAGAGATACGAACACTGAAGCTTTCTTT.

The gene calls are TRBV27 and TRBJ2-5; tentative D call: TRBD1 (5 bases). CDR1 MNHEY and CDR2 SMNVEV come from the germline V gene (reference sequence). V lost 6 bases to trimming and J lost 3 bases, with 17 bases between them. CDR3 length: 15 amino acids. The CDR3 region is CASSLTQGGEETQYF. The CDR3 DNA reads TGTGCCAGCAGCTTAACCCAGGGCGGAGAAGAGACCCAGTACTTC.